This is a list of T cell receptor beta chains from one sample in a study of cytomegalovirus exposure and HLA in healthy donors. Profiling relied on immunoSEQ multiplex PCR, and the TCRdb table lists in-frame clones only, not all of them. The table lists more than 75,000 clones, 74% of them singletons, with 7.5% to 9.5% in the top ten. The sequenced material came from PBMCs. These receptors all come from a man aged 40-49 years in good health and CMV-seropositive. Both conserved end residues are trimmed from each CDR3. Fields, in order: V gene, J gene, clone size, CDR3 protein. Not all rows give a size; the values are once, few, many and, for expanded clones, a class.

>TRBV25-1|TRBJ2-1|-
ASSESTSGRGNEQF
>TRBV6-5|TRBJ2-7|-
ASRPPGTYEQY
>TRBV15|TRBJ2-4|few
ATSSPGGSAGIQY
>TRBV13|TRBJ2-7|-
ASSLEGGQY
>TRBV4-3|TRBJ2-5|-
ASSPDRETQY
>TRBV2|TRBJ2-3|-
ASSYRRVARTDTQY
>TRBV5-1|TRBJ2-5|-
ASSLTRGRETQY
>TRBV6-4|TRBJ2-3|-
ASPRLAGGYDTQY
>TRBV9|TRBJ1-2|-
ASSVDRGSHYGYT
>TRBV27|TRBJ2-2|-
ASSFSGLYHLGTSGFPSGELF
>TRBV7-9|TRBJ2-1|-
ASSLDRGYNEQF
>TRBV2|TRBJ2-3|-
ASSPGTSGDTDTQY
>TRBV28|TRBJ1-5|-
ASSLGDRSNQPQH
>TRBV7-2|TRBJ2-5|-
ASSPRLETQY
>TRBV19|TRBJ2-3|-
ASSGGGKDTQY
>TRBV6-4|TRBJ2-3|-
ASSDRQGTDTQY
>TRBV5-4|TRBJ2-5|-
ASSLLTAETQY
>TRBV29-1|TRBJ2-3|once
SVGRRSIADTQY
>TRBV19|TRBJ2-7|few
ASSMGTGYEQY
>TRBV29-1|TRBJ1-2|once
SVQSGRGLYGYT
>TRBV19|TRBJ1-1|-
ASSTGQGPTAF
>TRBV5-1|TRBJ2-1|-
ASSLADNEQF
>TRBV4-2|TRBJ1-1|-
ASSQEFSGGNTEAF
>TRBV4-1|TRBJ1-5|-
ASSRAGDQPQH
>TRBV4-3|TRBJ2-1|few
ASSQDRSGGFYNEQF
>TRBV29-1|TRBJ2-1|once
SVGLAERSYNEQF
>TRBV4-1|TRBJ2-2|-
ASSQEGIAGESINTGELF
>TRBV19|TRBJ1-2|-
ASTASRRHGYGYT
>TRBV5-1|-|-
ASSLAAGQLIPYEQY
>TRBV4-1|TRBJ2-7|-
ASSQEELAGAYEQY
>TRBV14|TRBJ2-5|-
ASSQAWAKETQY
>TRBV30|TRBJ1-1|-
AWSGSPNTEAF